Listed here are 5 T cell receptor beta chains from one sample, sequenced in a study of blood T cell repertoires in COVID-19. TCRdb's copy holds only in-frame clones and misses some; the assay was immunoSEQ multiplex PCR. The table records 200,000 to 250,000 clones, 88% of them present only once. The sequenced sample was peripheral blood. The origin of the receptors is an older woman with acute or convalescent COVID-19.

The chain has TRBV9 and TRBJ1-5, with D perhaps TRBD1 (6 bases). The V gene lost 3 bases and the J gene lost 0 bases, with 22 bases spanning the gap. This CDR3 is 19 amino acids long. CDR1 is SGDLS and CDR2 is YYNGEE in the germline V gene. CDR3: CASSALNRDTPFSNQPQHF. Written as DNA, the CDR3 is TGTGCCAGCAGCGCGTTAAACCGGGACACTCCTTTTAGCAATCAGCCCCAGCATTTT.

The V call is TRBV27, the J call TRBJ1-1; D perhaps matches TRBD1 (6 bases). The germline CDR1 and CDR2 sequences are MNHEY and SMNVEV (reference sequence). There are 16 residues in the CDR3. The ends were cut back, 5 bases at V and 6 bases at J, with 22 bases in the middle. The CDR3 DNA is TGTGCCAGCAGTCCCCAGACAGGAGATTTTACCCCTGAAGCTTTCTTT. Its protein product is CASSPQTGDFTPEAFF.

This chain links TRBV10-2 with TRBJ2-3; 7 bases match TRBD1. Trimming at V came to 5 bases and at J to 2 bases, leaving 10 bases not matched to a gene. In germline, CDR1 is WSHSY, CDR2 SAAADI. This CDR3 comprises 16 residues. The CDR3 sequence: CASSKVRTGITDTQYF. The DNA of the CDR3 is TGCGCCAGCAGTAAAGTCCGGACAGGAATCACAGATACGCAGTATTTT.

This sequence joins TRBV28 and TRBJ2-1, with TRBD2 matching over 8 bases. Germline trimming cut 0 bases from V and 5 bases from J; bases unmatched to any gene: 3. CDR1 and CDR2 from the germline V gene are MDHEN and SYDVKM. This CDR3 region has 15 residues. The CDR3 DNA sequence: TGTGCCAGCAGTTTATGGGGGACTAGGAACAATGAGCAGTTCTTC. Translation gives CASSLWGTRNNEQFF.

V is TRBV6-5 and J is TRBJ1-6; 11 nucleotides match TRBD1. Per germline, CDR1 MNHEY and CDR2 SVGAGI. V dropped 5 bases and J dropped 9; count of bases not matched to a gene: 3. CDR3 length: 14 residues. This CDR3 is CASSKDRGRSPLHF. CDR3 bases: TGTGCCAGCAGTAAGGACAGGGGGCGTTCACCCCTCCACTTT.